Shown below are 2 T cell receptor beta chains from a single sample sequenced in a study of blood T cell repertoires in COVID-19. Measured with immunoSEQ multiplex PCR; TCRdb has only the in-frame clones, and not every one. The table includes under 100,000 clones, approximately 85% detected once. The sequencing input was peripheral blood. The receptors here all came from an elderly woman with COVID-19, enrolled during active disease.

CDR3 sequence reads: CASSYPIDGSSGANVLTF. The CDR3 DNA reads as TGTGCCAGCAGTTACCCAATCGACGGGAGCTCTGGGGCCAACGTCCTGACTTTC. This rearrangement joins TRBV6-2 or TRBV6-3 to TRBJ2-6, with a tentative D call TRBD2 (6 bases). CDR3 length equals 18 residues. The germline V gene encodes CDR1 MNHEY and CDR2 SVGEGT. V was pared by 2 bases and J by 0 bases, with 14 bases between.

V and J are TRBV6-5 and TRBJ1-1; a weak D match, TRBD1 (6 bases). Trimming shortened V by 11 bases and J by 7 bases, and 20 bases separated the two germline ends. Looked up from germline, CDR1 is MNHEY and CDR2 is SVGAGI. This CDR3 region has 13 residues. The CDR3 reads CASAGQRSVEAFF. The CDR3 DNA sequence: TGTGCCTCGGCTGGACAGAGATCCGTTGAAGCTTTCTTT.